Shown below are 13 T cell receptor beta chains from a single sample sequenced in a study of tumor-infiltrating lymphocytes in localized non-small cell lung cancer. The protocol was immunoSEQ multiplex PCR, while the TCRdb copy is restricted to in-frame clones and leaves out a portion. The profile shows over 10,000 clones, approximately 85% of them singletons. Input material: lung tumor tissue. Receptor source: a human donor with non-small cell lung cancer.

This rearrangement joins TRBV29-1 to TRBJ2-3; possibly TRBD1 for D (6 bases). Trimming took 2 bases from V and 4 from J, leaving 10 bases between them. This CDR3 region has 13 residues. Germline V gene data show CDR1 as SQVTM and CDR2 as ANQGSEA. The CDR3 DNA follows: TGCAGCGTTGAACCAGGGGTGTCAGATACGCAGTATTTT. Its protein product is CSVEPGVSDTQYF.

The rearrangement uses TRBV4-1 and TRBJ1-6; D is uncertain. The CDR3 sequence is 16 residues long. V was trimmed by 0 bases and J by 6 bases, leaving 12 bases between them. Germline-derived CDR1 and CDR2 are MGHRA and YSYEKL. CDR3: CASSQEERVRNSPLHF. CDR3 DNA sequence: TGCGCCAGCAGCCAAGAAGAAAGGGTTCGTAATTCACCCCTCCACTTT.

This clone was seen just once. The gene calls are TRBV10-1 and TRBJ2-7; 10 bases agree with TRBD2. J was trimmed by 6 bases and V by 6 bases; bases with no gene match: 11. This CDR3 contains 15 residues. The germline V gene has CDR1 WNHNN and CDR2 SYGVQD (reference sequence). CDR3 residues: CASRVIAGGVFEQYF. The CDR3 nucleotides read TGCGCCAGCAGGGTAATAGCGGGGGGTGTTTTCGAGCAGTACTTC.

The rearrangement uses TRBV11-3 and TRBJ1-2; 9 bases map to TRBD1. The V gene's germline CDR1 is SGHNT and CDR2 YENEEA. CDR3 length equals 18 residues. Germline trimming cut 0 bases from V and 1 base from J; bases unmatched to any gene: 9. CDR3 DNA: TGTGCCAGCAGCTTAGACCTGCTATCGGGACAGGGTAACTATGGCTACACCTTC. The encoded protein is CASSLDLLSGQGNYGYTF.

CDR3 in DNA: TGCGCCAGCAGCCAACAGGGACCCGGCTCTGGAAACACCATATATTTT. This encodes CASSQQGPGSGNTIYF. The rearrangement links TRBV4-3 to TRBJ1-3; maybe TRBD1 (5 bases). The CDR3 has 16 amino acids. Germline V gene lookup returns CDR1 LGHNA and CDR2 YSLEER. V was clipped by 2 bases and J by 0 bases, with 11 bases between them.

V is TRBV11-2 and J is TRBJ2-7, with TRBD1 as a possible D gene (5 bases). V was cut by 5 bases and J by 4 bases, with 18 bases left in between. There are 15 residues in the CDR3. Looked up from germline, CDR1 is SGHAT and CDR2 is FQNNGV. CDR3 DNA sequence: TGTGCCAGCAGCCCGTCCAGGGTTGAATCATACGAGCAGTACTTC. Protein: CASSPSRVESYEQYF.

The V and J genes are TRBV5-6 and TRBJ2-2; TRBD2 matches 7 bases. The length of the CDR3 is 15 residues. Germline loops: CDR1 SGHDT, CDR2 YYEEEE. J lost 7 bases, V lost 4 bases, and 10 bases had no gene match. The CDR3 coding sequence is TGTGCCAGCAGCGGACTTACGGGAGGTTTCGGGGAGCTGTTTTTT. Its protein is CASSGLTGGFGELFF. Looking up the rest from reference TRBV5-6 and TRBJ2-2 gives the full variable domain: DAGVTQSPTHLIKTRGQQVTLRCSPKSGHDTVSWYQQALGQGPQFIFQYYEEEERQRGNFPDRFSGHQFPNYSSELNVNALLLGDSALYLCASSGLTGGFGELFFGEGSRLTVL.

The gene calls are TRBV18 and TRBJ2-1; D may be TRBD1 (8 bases). This CDR3 has 13 residues. Germline assignment: CDR1 KGHSH and CDR2 LQKENI. With 6 bases removed from V and 8 bases from J, the gap between germline ends came to 14 bases. The CDR3 sequence: CASSRTGRDEQFF. In nucleotides, the CDR3 is TGTGCCAGCTCCCGGACAGGGAGGGATGAGCAGTTCTTC.

The chain uses TRBV5-4 and TRBJ1-1, with a possible D match to TRBD1 (5 bases). Trimming took 2 bases from V and 5 from J, leaving 10 bases between them. The CDR3 is 13 amino acids. Looked up from germline, CDR1 is SGHNT and CDR2 is YYREEE (reference sequence). The CDR3, as DNA: TGTGCCAGCAGCTTCCCAGGGCGGACTGAAGCTTTCTTT. Protein sequence: CASSFPGRTEAFF.

This chain joins TRBV27 and TRBJ2-1, with 10 bases identical to TRBD2. This CDR3 region has 16 residues. Losses at the gene ends were 4 bases for V and 0 bases for J; bases not matched to a gene: 3. Germline CDR1 reads MNHEY; CDR2 reads SMNVEV (reference sequence). CDR3 sequence reads: CASSWLAGDSYNEQFF. As DNA, the CDR3 is TGTGCCAGCAGTTGGCTAGCGGGGGACTCCTACAATGAGCAGTTCTTC.

The CDR3 protein is CASSTSHGGYTF. CDR3 bases: TGTGCCAGCAGCACTTCACACGGTGGCTACACCTTC. The genes are TRBV5-6 and TRBJ1-2; no clear D. The CDR3 has 12 residues. V lost 4 bases and J lost 7, with 11 bases in between. Germline V gives CDR1 SGHDT, CDR2 YYEEEE.

The CDR3 sequence is CASRVAGGNQPQHF. The CDR3 DNA is TGTGCCAGCAGGGTAGCGGGAGGCAATCAGCCCCAGCATTTT. The V gene is TRBV2, the J gene TRBJ1-5; D is uncertain. Trimming left V 6 bases short and J 2 bases short, with 11 bases between. Germline lookup yields CDR1 SNHLY and CDR2 FYNNEI. The CDR3 loop spans 14 amino acids.

Only a few counts were recorded for this clone. The CDR3 region is CASSLSTWGTGELFF. The DNA of the CDR3 is TGTGCCAGCAGCTTGAGTACTTGGGGGACCGGGGAGCTGTTTTTT. The rearrangement joins TRBV5-4 to TRBJ2-2; D assignment may be TRBD1 or TRBD2 (5 bases each). The CDR3 consists of 15 residues. The V end lost 1 base, the J end lost 5 bases, and 12 bases lay between the germline ends. From germline, CDR1 is SGHNT and CDR2 YYREEE (reference sequence).